These 9 T cell receptor beta chains were all obtained from the same sample, sequenced in a study of shared clonotypes between healthy human individuals (dated by TCRdb to 2020 to 2021). Preparation of the library involved the immunoSEQ multiplex PCR assay. This is the immuneACCESS table as TCRdb keeps it, with only in-frame sequences that have V and J called. A part of the clones is gone; compared with another copy, unresolved V genes explain less than half, and the rest is unexplained. This sample gives about 1 million clones in total; 65% to 80% of them show up just once. The ten largest clones represent approximately 1.3% of the sample. The sequenced sample consisted of memory CD4+ T cells sorted from blood. Taken with the paper, the label for cell subset or site translates to: CD45RA-negative fraction. Source of these receptors: a man aged 18 to 35 in good health.

This chain links TRBV10-2 with TRBJ2-7, with TRBD1 identical over 8 bases. Germline lookup yields CDR1 WSHSY and CDR2 SAAADI. V gave up 6 bases and J gave up 4 bases; unmatched junction bases: 11. The CDR3 consists of 15 residues. This CDR3 reads CASRAHGTGRYEQYF. The CDR3 DNA reads as TGCGCCAGCAGGGCCCACGGGACAGGCCGTTACGAGCAGTACTTC.

This clone was counted a few times. This sequence joins TRBV29-1 and TRBJ1-4; D not certain. Germline lookup yields CDR1 SQVTM and CDR2 ANQGSEA. The CDR3 loop spans 11 amino acids. With 4 bases removed from V and 10 bases from J, the gap between germline ends came to 10 bases. CDR3 sequence: CSVVAAGKLFF. CDR3 DNA sequence: TGCAGCGTTGTTGCGGCAGGAAAACTGTTTTTT.

The chain recombines TRBV6-1 with TRBJ1-6; D is uncertain. V was cut by 1 base and J by 10 bases, with 14 bases left in between. From germline, CDR1 is MNHNS and CDR2 SASEGT. CDR3 length equals 15 residues. In DNA form, the CDR3 reads TGTGCCAGCAGTGAAGAAACGGCGCTCGGATCACCCCTCCACTTT. Translating gives CASSEETALGSPLHF.

The J gene is TRBJ1-2, the V gene TRBV27; D gene uncertain. Per germline, CDR1 MNHEY and CDR2 SMNVEV (reference sequence). This CDR3 has 13 amino acids. V lost 6 bases to trimming and J lost 1 base, with 9 bases between them. CDR3 protein: CASSDGSNYGYTF. DNA of the CDR3: TGTGCCAGCAGCGACGGGAGTAACTATGGCTACACCTTC.

This chain connects TRBV4-1 to TRBJ1-5, with D perhaps matching TRBD1 (6 bases). Germline V lookup: CDR1 MGHRA, CDR2 YSYEKL. The CDR3 is 15 amino acids. Trimming left V 0 bases short and J 7 bases short, with 13 bases between. The CDR3 protein is CASSQEDAGVQPQHF. The CDR3 DNA is TGCGCCAGCAGCCAAGAGGATGCAGGGGTACAGCCCCAGCATTTT.

This chain connects TRBV6-5 to TRBJ2-5; D is unclear. The V gene lost 8 bases and the J gene lost 4 bases, with 17 bases spanning the gap. Germline V gene sequence: CDR1 MNHEY, CDR2 SVGAGI. The CDR3 covers 14 residues. CDR3 nucleotides: TGTGCCAGCCGGCTTGAGGCTAAGGGAGAGACCCAGTACTTC. Residues: CASRLEAKGETQYF.

The table lists this clone with a count of one. The rearrangement uses TRBV7-9 and TRBJ2-2; D possibly matches TRBD1 or TRBD2 (6 bases each). Germline V gene data show CDR1 as SEHNR and CDR2 as FQNEAQ (reference sequence). This CDR3 has 14 residues. V was clipped by 4 bases and J by 4 bases, with 10 bases between them. As DNA, the CDR3 is TGTGCCAGCAGCTCCGGGGGCGGCACCGGGGAGCTGTTTTTT. Its protein is CASSSGGGTGELFF.

This clone occurred a few times. A read error is possible here, since a much larger clone lies one base away. The sample has other DNA sequences that encode this CDR3 too. This chain uses TRBV27 with TRBJ1-1; D is undetermined. Trimming shortened V by 6 bases and J by 2 bases, and 4 bases separated the two germline ends. The germline V gene encodes CDR1 MNHEY and CDR2 SMNVEV (reference sequence). The CDR3 extends over 11 amino acids. The CDR3 loop is CASSSNTEAFF. CDR3 nucleotide sequence: TGTGCCAGCAGCTCTAACACTGAAGCTTTCTTT.

The genes are TRBV7-3 and TRBJ2-5; no firm D call. The V end lost 4 bases, the J end lost 5 bases, and 20 bases lay between the germline ends. Germline CDR1 is SGHTA and CDR2 is FQGTGA. The CDR3 sequence is 16 residues long. CDR3 nucleotides: TGTGCCAGCAGCTCCGAGACGAGCACTACGCGGGAGACCCAGTACTTC. Protein: CASSSETSTTRETQYF.